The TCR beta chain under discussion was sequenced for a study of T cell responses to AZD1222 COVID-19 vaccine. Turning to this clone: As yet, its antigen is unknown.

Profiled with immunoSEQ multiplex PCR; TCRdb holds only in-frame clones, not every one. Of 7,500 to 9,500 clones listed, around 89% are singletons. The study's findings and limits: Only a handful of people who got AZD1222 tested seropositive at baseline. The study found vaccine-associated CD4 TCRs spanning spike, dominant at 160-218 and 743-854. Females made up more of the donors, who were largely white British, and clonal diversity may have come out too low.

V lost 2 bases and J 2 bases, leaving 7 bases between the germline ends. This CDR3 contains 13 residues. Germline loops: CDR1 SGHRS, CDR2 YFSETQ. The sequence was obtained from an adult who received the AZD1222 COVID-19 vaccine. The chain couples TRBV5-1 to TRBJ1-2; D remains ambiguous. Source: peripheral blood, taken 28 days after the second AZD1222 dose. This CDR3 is CASSLQQNYGYTF. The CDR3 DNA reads TGCGCCAGCAGCTTACAACAGAACTATGGCTACACCTTC. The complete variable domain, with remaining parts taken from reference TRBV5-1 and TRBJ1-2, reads KAGVTQTPRYLIKTRGQQVTLSCSPISGHRSVSWYQQTPGQGLQFLFEYFSETQRNKGNFPGRFSGRQFSNSRSEMNVSTLELGDSALYLCASSLQQNYGYTFGSGTRLTVV.